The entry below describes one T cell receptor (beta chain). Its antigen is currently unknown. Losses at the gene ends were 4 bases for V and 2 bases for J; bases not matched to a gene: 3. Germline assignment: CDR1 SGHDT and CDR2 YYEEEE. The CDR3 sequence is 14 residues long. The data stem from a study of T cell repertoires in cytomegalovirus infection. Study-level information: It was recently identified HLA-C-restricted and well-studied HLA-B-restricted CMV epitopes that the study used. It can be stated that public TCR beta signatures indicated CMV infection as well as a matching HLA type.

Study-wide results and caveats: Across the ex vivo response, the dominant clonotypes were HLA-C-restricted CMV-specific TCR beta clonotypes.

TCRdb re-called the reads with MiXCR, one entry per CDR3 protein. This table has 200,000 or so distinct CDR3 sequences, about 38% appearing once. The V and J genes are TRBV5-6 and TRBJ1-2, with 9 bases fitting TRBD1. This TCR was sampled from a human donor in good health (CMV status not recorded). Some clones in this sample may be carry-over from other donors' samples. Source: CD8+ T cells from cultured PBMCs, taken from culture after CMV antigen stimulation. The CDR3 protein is CASSGTGMNYGYTF. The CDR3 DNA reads TGTGCCAGCAGCGGGACAGGGATGAACTATGGCTACACCTTC.